Listed here are 16 T cell receptor beta chains from one sample, sequenced in a study of cytomegalovirus exposure and HLA in healthy donors. The protocol was immunoSEQ multiplex PCR, while the TCRdb copy is restricted to in-frame clones and leaves out a portion. There are 110,000 to 150,000 clones in the sample; approximately 90% occur only once, and about 0.7% lies in the top ten. The sample consisted of PBMCs. These receptors all stem from a man aged 18-30 years in good health and CMV-seronegative.

The gene calls are TRBV10-3 and TRBJ2-5; 7 bases are shared with TRBD1. CDR3 length equals 14 residues. The V gene's germline CDR1 is ENHRY and CDR2 SYGVKD. With 5 bases clipped from V and 2 bases from J, the junction kept 5 bases outside the gene matches. The CDR3 nucleotides are TGTGCCATCAGTCCTACAGGGGATCAAGAGACCCAGTACTTC. It yields the protein CAISPTGDQETQYF.

The chain is built from TRBV7-2 and TRBJ1-2; D perhaps matches TRBD1 (6 bases). The V end was cut by 5 bases, the J end by 1 base, with 14 bases between. This CDR3 is 15 amino acids long. Looked up from germline, CDR1 is SGHTA and CDR2 is FQGNSA. The CDR3 DNA sequence: TGTGCCAGCAGCAACCGGGACACCGTTAACTATGGCTACACCTTC. Protein product: CASSNRDTVNYGYTF.

The gene calls are TRBV30 and TRBJ2-1, with D unclear. From germline, CDR1 is GTSNPN and CDR2 SVGIG (reference sequence). Trimming took 5 bases from V and 8 from J, leaving 7 bases between them. The CDR3 has 10 residues. CDR3: CAWSRDEQFF. Here the CDR3 DNA reads TGTGCCTGGTCCCGGGATGAGCAGTTCTTC.

The chain carries TRBV7-7 and TRBJ2-2; 12 nucleotides match TRBD2. The V and J ends lost 5 bases and 2 bases, in that order; junction bases with no gene match: 3. Germline CDR1 reads SSHAT; CDR2 reads FNYEAQ (reference sequence). The CDR3 is made up of 16 amino acids. CDR3 in amino acids: CASSRTSGVNTGELFF. The CDR3 DNA is TGTGCCAGCAGCCGGACTAGCGGGGTTAACACCGGGGAGCTGTTTTTT.

The chain couples TRBV5-1 to TRBJ2-1, with D hard to call. CDR3 length: 11 amino acids. Germline V gives CDR1 SGHRS, CDR2 YFSETQ. V lost 0 bases, J lost 9 bases, and 4 bases lay in between. CDR3 sequence reads: CASSLDSEQFF. DNA for the CDR3: TGCGCCAGCAGCTTGGACTCTGAGCAGTTCTTC.

The chain recombines TRBV6-6 with TRBJ1-5; D remains ambiguous. The germline V and J ends were trimmed by 6 bases and 4 bases, with 13 bases remaining between them. The CDR3 is 14 amino acids. The germline V gene encodes CDR1 MNHNY and CDR2 SVGAGI (reference sequence). CDR3 sequence: CASRQRGSNQPQHF. CDR3 coding DNA: TGTGCCAGCAGGCAACGCGGTTCTAATCAGCCCCAGCATTTT.

V and J are TRBV10-1 and TRBJ2-4; tentative D call: TRBD2 (6 bases). V lost 4 bases, J lost 4 bases, and 8 bases lay in between. CDR1 and CDR2 from the germline V gene are WNHNN and SYGVQD (reference sequence). The CDR3 covers 13 residues. DNA for the CDR3: TGCGCCAGCAGTGTCGGGACTAAAAACATTCAGTACTTC. Encoded protein: CASSVGTKNIQYF.

The genes are TRBV19 and TRBJ1-1; D might be TRBD1 (6 bases). V was clipped by 1 base and J by 0 bases, with 9 bases between them. The CDR3 has 15 amino acids. CDR1 and CDR2 (germline): LNHDA, SQIVND (reference sequence). In nucleotides, the CDR3 is TGTGCCAGTAGTATAGGGGGGCGCCTGAACACTGAAGCTTTCTTT. Protein: CASSIGGRLNTEAFF.

The chain employs TRBV18 and TRBJ1-4, with 9 bases fitting TRBD1. The germline V gene encodes CDR1 KGHSH and CDR2 LQKENI. V shed 3 bases and J 5 bases; nucleotides not matched to a gene: 4. The CDR3 runs to 15 residues. DNA of the CDR3: TGTGCCAGCTCACCTACAGACAGGGGGAATGAAAAACTGTTTTTT. Translated, it gives CASSPTDRGNEKLFF.

CDR3 coding DNA: TGTGCCAGCAGTTCCCCAACGGGAAGCAGGACGGGCGAGACCCAGTACTTC. Its translation: CASSSPTGSRTGETQYF. This chain joins TRBV28 and TRBJ2-5; D may be TRBD2 (5 bases). V dropped 4 bases and J dropped 5 bases, with 23 bases sitting between them. The germline CDR1 and CDR2 sequences are MDHEN and SYDVKM. The CDR3 consists of 17 residues.

The chain recombines TRBV4-1 with TRBJ2-7; 12 bases match TRBD2. V lost 1 base, J lost 4 bases, and 8 bases stayed unmatched. The CDR3 runs to 17 residues. Germline CDR1 reads MGHRA; CDR2 reads YSYEKL. CDR3 loop: CASSQGLLAGGLYEQYV. The CDR3 DNA reads TGCGCCAGCAGCCAAGGGCTGCTAGCGGGAGGGCTGTACGAGCAGTACGTC.

DNA for the CDR3: TGTGCCAGTAGTATACGGCCCCTCTCTAGCGGGGGAAAATCCTACAATGAGCAGTTCTTC. It translates to CASSIRPLSSGGKSYNEQFF. The chain uses TRBV19 and TRBJ2-1; 10 bases map to TRBD2. Germline V gene sequence: CDR1 LNHDA, CDR2 SQIVND (reference sequence). V was clipped by 2 bases and J by 1 base; unmatched bases: 14. This CDR3 contains 20 residues. Full variable domain (missing parts from reference TRBV19 and TRBJ2-1): DGGITQSPKYLFRKEGQNVTLSCEQNLNHDAMYWYRQDPGQGLRLIYYSQIVNDFQKGDIAEGYSVSREKKESFPLTVTSAQKNPTAFYLCASSIRPLSSGGKSYNEQFFGPGTRLTVL.

The chain has TRBV6-6 and TRBJ1-1; TRBD1 matches 8 bases. Germline CDR1 MNHNY, CDR2 SVGAGI (reference sequence). CDR3 size: 15 residues. V was pared by 7 bases and J by 5 bases, with 12 bases of the junction left unmatched. CDR3 amino acids: CASTDSTGGRTEAFF. CDR3 DNA: TGTGCCAGCACCGACTCTACAGGGGGACGGACTGAAGCTTTCTTT.

V and J are TRBV4-3 and TRBJ2-2; TRBD2 might be the D (6 bases). CDR3 length: 17 residues. Trimming shortened V by 4 bases and J by 7 bases, and 22 bases separated the two germline ends. Germline lookup yields CDR1 LGHNA and CDR2 YSLEER. CDR3 amino acids: CASSPGLQDGSSGELFF. The CDR3 nucleotides read TGCGCCAGCAGCCCGGGACTCCAAGACGGCTCCAGCGGGGAGCTGTTTTTT.

V and J are TRBV7-2 and TRBJ2-7, with TRBD1 matching over 10 bases. Germline V gives CDR1 SGHTA, CDR2 FQGNSA. Trimming at V came to 5 bases and at J to 2 bases, leaving 3 bases not matched to a gene. The CDR3 runs to 14 residues. The CDR3 region has the DNA TGTGCCAGCAGCCTCGGACAGGGGGCCTACGAGCAGTACGTC. Residues: CASSLGQGAYEQYV.

The chain has TRBV6-5 and TRBJ2-4; D may be TRBD1 (6 bases). CDR1 is MNHEY and CDR2 is SVGAGI in the germline V gene. Trimming stripped 6 bases from V and 9 bases from J, with 15 bases between. CDR3 length equals 13 residues. The CDR3 DNA reads as TGTGCCAGCAGACAACAGGGTTTGGGCATTCAGTACTTC. Its protein is CASRQQGLGIQYF.